The entry that follows covers one T cell receptor (beta chain) sequence. The CDR3 totals 13 residues. The V gene lost 4 bases and the J gene lost 12 bases, with 18 bases spanning the gap. Germline CDR1 reads LGHNT; CDR2 reads FRNRAP. This sample is drawn from a study of cytomegalovirus exposure and HLA in healthy donors. This PCR relied on a set of 60 Vbeta primers and 13 Jbeta primers. Data came from immunoSEQ multiplex PCR; TCRdb stores just in-frame clones and leaves some out. The table lists some 120,000 clones. V usage is TRBV12-5 and J usage is TRBJ1-1; D is uncertain. The sequenced material came from PBMCs. The clonotype comes from a man between 18 and 29 years old in good health and CMV-seronegative. The DNA of the CDR3 is TGTGCTAGTGGTTCCCCCGACCGCGGCCCGACTTTCTTT. Translated: CASGSPDRGPTFF. The complete variable domain, with remaining parts taken from reference TRBV12-5 and TRBJ1-1, reads DARVTQTPRHKVTEMGQEVTMRCQPILGHNTVFWYRQTMMQGLELLAYFRNRAPLDDSGMPKDRFSAEMPDATLATLKIQPSEPRDSAVYFCASGSPDRGPTFFGQGTRLTVV.